This T cell receptor beta chain was recorded in a study of metastatic and nonmetastatic thyroid tumors. TCRdb recomputed clones from the PCR reads via MiXCR. The repertoire holds about 38,000 clones, about 29% seen once, with under 13% in the top ten. Thyroid surgery had not been preceded by any treatment in any patient. Germline values: CDR1 MDHEN, CDR2 SYDVKM. This CDR3 has 15 amino acids. The V and J ends lost 4 bases and 2 bases respectively, with 15 bases between them. Sequencing used blood. The clonotype comes from a male donor with papillary thyroid cancer or a benign thyroid nodule (not recorded which). Some clones in this sample may be carry-over from other donors' samples. The chain has TRBV28 and TRBJ2-7, with D unresolved. The CDR3 loop is CASSSDPSGAYEQYF. The CDR3, as DNA: TGTGCCAGCAGTTCAGACCCATCGGGTGCCTACGAGCAGTACTTC.